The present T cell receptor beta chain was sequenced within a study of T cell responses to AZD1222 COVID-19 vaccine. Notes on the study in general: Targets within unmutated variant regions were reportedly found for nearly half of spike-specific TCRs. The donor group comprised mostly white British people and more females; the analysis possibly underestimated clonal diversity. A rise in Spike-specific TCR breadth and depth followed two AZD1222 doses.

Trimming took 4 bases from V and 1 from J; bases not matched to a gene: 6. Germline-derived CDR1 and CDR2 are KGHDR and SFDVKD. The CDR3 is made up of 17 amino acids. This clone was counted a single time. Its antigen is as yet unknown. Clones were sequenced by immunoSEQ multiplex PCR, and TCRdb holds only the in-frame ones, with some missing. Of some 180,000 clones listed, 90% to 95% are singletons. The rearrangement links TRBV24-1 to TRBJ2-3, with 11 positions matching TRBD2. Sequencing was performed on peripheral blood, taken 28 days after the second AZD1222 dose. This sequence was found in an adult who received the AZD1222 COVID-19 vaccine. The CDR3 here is CATSESELAGGTDTQYF. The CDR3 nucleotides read TGTGCCACCAGTGAGAGTGAACTAGCGGGGGGCACAGATACGCAGTATTTT.